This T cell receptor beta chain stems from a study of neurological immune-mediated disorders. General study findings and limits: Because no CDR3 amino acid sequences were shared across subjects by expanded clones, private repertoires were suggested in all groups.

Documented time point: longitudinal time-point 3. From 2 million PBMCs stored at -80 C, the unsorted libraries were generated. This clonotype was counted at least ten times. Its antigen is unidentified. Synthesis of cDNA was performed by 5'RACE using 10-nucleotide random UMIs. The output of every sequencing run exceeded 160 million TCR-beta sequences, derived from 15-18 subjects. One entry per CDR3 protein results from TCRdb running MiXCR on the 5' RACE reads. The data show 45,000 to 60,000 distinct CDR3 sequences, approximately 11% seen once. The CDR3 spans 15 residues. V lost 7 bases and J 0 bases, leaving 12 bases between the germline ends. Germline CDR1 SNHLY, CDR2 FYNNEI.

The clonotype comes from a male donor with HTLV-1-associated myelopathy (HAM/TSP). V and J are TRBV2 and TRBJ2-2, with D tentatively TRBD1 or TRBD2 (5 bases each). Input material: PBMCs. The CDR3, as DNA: TGTGCCAGCACCCAGCGGACATCGAACACCGGGGAGCTGTTTTTT. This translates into CASTQRTSNTGELFF.